These T cell receptor beta chains were read from a single sample in a study of CD8 T cells in ankylosing spondylitis. TCRdb independently ran MiXCR on the 5' RACE reads; one entry per CDR3 protein. This sample yields 250,000 to 350,000 distinct CDR3 sequences, of which around 18% are seen a single time; around 8% belongs to the top ten. Specimen: blood, either unsorted or a sorted T cell fraction (not recorded which). All receptors come from a male donor with ankylosing spondylitis or in good health (not recorded which). Each CDR3 is given with its conserved first and last residue. D genes are given only for firm matches. Clone size is given for some rows only: seen once, a few or many times, or a class if the clone is expanded.

j_call clone_size v_call d_call cdr3_aa cdr3_nt
TRBJ2-5 NA TRBV20-1 NA CSAKEETQYF TGCAGTGCTAAGGAGGAGACCCAGTACTTC
TRBJ2-3 few TRBV5-1 TRBD2 CASSAGTSGPTDTQYF TGCGCCAGCAGCGCAGGGACTAGCGGACCCACAGATACGCAGTATTTT
TRBJ2-1 NA TRBV4-1 NA CASKAGAGNEQFF TGCGCCAGCAAGGCCGGTGCAGGCAATGAGCAGTTCTTC
TRBJ2-5 NA TRBV5-1 TRBD1 CASSVGTGVETQYF TGCGCCAGCAGCGTCGGGACAGGGGTAGAGACCCAGTACTTC
TRBJ2-3 NA TRBV20-1 NA CSARDVKRVDTQYF TGCAGTGCTAGAGATGTGAAGAGGGTAGATACGCAGTATTTT
TRBJ2-5 NA TRBV7-8 TRBD1 CASSLIGQGGETQYF TGTGCCAGCAGCTTAATAGGACAGGGCGGGGAGACCCAGTACTTC
TRBJ1-2 NA TRBV12-3/TRBV12-4 NA CASSLGIQGGGYTF TGTGCCAGCAGTTTGGGCATCCAGGGTGGAGGCTACACCTTC
TRBJ1-2 NA TRBV28 TRBD1 CASRGTGDGYGYTF TGTGCCAGCAGGGGGACAGGGGACGGCTATGGCTACACCTTC
TRBJ2-1 NA TRBV7-3 TRBD2 CASSPPSGAWFF TGTGCCAGCAGCCCCCCTAGCGGTGCTTGGTTCTTC
TRBJ1-1 NA TRBV5-1 TRBD1 CASSTRQGPTEAFF TGCGCCAGCAGCACCCGACAGGGACCCACTGAAGCTTTCTTT
TRBJ1-1 NA TRBV30 NA CAWSVKGARTEAFF TGTGCCTGGAGTGTAAAAGGGGCGCGCACTGAAGCTTTCTTT